This TCR beta chain derives from a study of T cell responses to AZD1222 COVID-19 vaccine. Libraries were prepared by immunoSEQ multiplex PCR; TCRdb keeps only in-frame clonotypes and omits some of them. The sample yields 180,000 or so clones, 85% to 90% seen once. In germline, CDR1 is ENHRY, CDR2 SYGVKD. The CDR3 is 13 residues long. V gave up 5 bases and J gave up 1 base, with 6 bases separating them. The TCR originated in an adult in good health. This chain connects TRBV10-3 to TRBJ1-3; D remains ambiguous. Sample: peripheral blood, taken on day 0 of AZD1222 vaccination. The CDR3 DNA is TGTGCCATCAGTCTCCAATCTGGAAACACCATATATTTT. Protein sequence: CAISLQSGNTIYF.